This entry lists 4 T cell receptor beta chains sequenced from one sample in a study of follicular helper T cells after annual influenza vaccination. Time point meaning: 2015-2016 season, pre-vaccination. Assay: immunoSEQ multiplex PCR; the TCRdb copy retains only in-frame clones and omits some. The sample has 700 to 800 clones, approximately 83% seen once; the top ten hold approximately 2%. Here the sequenced sample was CXCR5+ CD38- circulating T follicular helper cells from blood, taken on the day of influenza vaccination. Subset specified: circulating Tfh, non-naive CD4+CXCR5+PD-1+ (ICOS+CD38+ or ICOS-CD38-). The receptors were sampled from an adult who received the influenza vaccine.

The chain employs TRBV19 and TRBJ1-5, with D perhaps TRBD1 (5 bases). V lost 3 bases to trimming and J lost 4 bases, with 19 bases between them. Germline-derived CDR1 and CDR2 are LNHDA and SQIVND (reference sequence). The CDR3 runs 17 residues. The CDR3 nucleotides read TGTGCCAGTAGTATCGCACCTCCCGGGGCCCGAAATCAGCCCCAGCATTTT. Residues: CASSIAPPGARNQPQHF.

Written as DNA, the CDR3 is TGCAGCGTTGGAGTGGACAGGAGCACAGATACGCAGTATTTT. Protein: CSVGVDRSTDTQYF. The rearrangement links TRBV29-1 to TRBJ2-3; 7 positions agree with TRBD1. From germline, CDR1 is SQVTM and CDR2 ANQGSEA. Trimming removed 4 bases from V and 0 bases from J; junction bases left unmatched: 4. The CDR3 covers 14 residues.

The chain carries TRBV28 and TRBJ2-5, with 9 bases fitting TRBD1. The DNA end lines up better with TRBJ2-7; the J call may be wrong. The V gene's germline CDR1 is MDHEN and CDR2 SYDVKM. The CDR3 covers 16 residues. The CDR3 sequence: CASSTYRDRDRYEQYF. CDR3 DNA: TGTGCCAGCAGTACTTACCGGGACAGGGATAGGTACGAGCAGTACTTC.

The gene calls are TRBV5-1 and TRBJ2-7; TRBD1 agrees at 9 bases. The CDR3 contains 14 residues. V lost 4 bases, J lost 3 bases, and 5 bases stayed unmatched. Looked up from germline, CDR1 is SGHRS and CDR2 is YFSETQ. The CDR3 here is CASSRDRENYEQYF. CDR3 DNA sequence: TGCGCCAGCAGCCGGGACAGGGAAAACTACGAGCAGTACTTC. The full variable domain, its missing parts supplied by reference TRBV5-1 and TRBJ2-7, is KAGVTQTPRYLIKTRGQQVTLSCSPISGHRSVSWYQQTPGQGLQFLFEYFSETQRNKGNFPGRFSGRQFSNSRSEMNVSTLELGDSALYLCASSRDRENYEQYFGPGTRLTVT.